This T cell receptor (beta chain) emerged from a study of OX40 agonist ivuxolimab in advanced cancers. Measured with immunoSEQ multiplex PCR; TCRdb has only the in-frame clones, and not every one. The sample yields over 80,000 clones, around 90% seen once. The CDR3 is 13 residues long. Trimming shortened V by 2 bases and J by 7 bases, and 9 bases separated the two germline ends. Germline CDR1 SGHTA, CDR2 FQGNSA. This rearrangement joins TRBV7-2 to TRBJ2-1; D is undetermined. The source was CD4+ or CD8+ T cells sorted from blood, collected in a trial of the OX40 agonist ivuxolimab. This TCR was sampled from an adult with an advanced solid tumor such as melanoma, head and neck, liver or kidney cancer. The CDR3 sequence: CASSLRLPNEQFF. CDR3 nucleotides: TGTGCCAGCAGCTTAAGACTTCCAAATGAGCAGTTCTTC.